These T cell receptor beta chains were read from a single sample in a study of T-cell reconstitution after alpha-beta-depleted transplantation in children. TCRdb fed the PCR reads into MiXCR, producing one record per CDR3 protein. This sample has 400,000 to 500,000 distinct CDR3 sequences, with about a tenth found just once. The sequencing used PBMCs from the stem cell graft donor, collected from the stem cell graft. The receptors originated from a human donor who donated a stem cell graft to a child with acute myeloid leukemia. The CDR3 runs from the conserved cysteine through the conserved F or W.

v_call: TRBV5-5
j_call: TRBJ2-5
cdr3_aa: CASSPPLQETQYF

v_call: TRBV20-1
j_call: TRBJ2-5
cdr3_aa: CSARAPGQGAQTQYF

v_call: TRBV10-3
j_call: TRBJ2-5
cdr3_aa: CAISGVISGQETQYF

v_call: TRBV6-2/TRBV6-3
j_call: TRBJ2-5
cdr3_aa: CASSYSDRAQETQYF

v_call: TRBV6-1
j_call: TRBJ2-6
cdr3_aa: CASSEYAGANVLTF

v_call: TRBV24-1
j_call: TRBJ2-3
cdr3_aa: CATSDDVAADTQYF

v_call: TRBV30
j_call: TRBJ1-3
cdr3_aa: CAWSQIVGQGNTIYF

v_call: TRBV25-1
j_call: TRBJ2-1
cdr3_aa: CASSESGGDNEQFF

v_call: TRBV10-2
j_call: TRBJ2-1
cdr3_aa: CATHGTSGRWGNEQFF

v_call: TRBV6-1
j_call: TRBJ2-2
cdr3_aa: CASRETGDTGELFF

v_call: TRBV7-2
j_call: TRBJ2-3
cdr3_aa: CASSQTGTGEYF

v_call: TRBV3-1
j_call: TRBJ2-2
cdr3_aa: CASSQFDRTTGELFF

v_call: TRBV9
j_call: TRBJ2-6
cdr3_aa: CASGQTGGASGANVLTF

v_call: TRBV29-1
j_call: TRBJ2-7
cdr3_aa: CSVEDRKGKSYEQYF

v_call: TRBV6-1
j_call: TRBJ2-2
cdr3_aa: CASRSGTPNTGELFF

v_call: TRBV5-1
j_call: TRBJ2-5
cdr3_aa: CASSLVVWETQYF

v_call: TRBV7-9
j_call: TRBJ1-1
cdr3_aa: CASTRTDDTEAFF

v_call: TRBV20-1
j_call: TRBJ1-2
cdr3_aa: CSALQDRVEGYTF

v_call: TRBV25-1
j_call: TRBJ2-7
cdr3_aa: CASSGIYSYEQYF